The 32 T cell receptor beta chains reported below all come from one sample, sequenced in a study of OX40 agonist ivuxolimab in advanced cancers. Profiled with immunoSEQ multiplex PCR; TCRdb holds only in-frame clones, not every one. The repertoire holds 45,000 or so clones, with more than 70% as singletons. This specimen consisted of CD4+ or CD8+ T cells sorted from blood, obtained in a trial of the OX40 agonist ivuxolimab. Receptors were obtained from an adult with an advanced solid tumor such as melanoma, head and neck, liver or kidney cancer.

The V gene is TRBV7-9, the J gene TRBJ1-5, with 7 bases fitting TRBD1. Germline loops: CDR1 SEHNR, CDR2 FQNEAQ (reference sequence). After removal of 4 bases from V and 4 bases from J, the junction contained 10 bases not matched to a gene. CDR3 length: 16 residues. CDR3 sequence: CASSSGGKTGNQPQHF. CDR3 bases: TGTGCCAGCAGCTCAGGGGGAAAGACAGGGAATCAGCCCCAGCATTTT.

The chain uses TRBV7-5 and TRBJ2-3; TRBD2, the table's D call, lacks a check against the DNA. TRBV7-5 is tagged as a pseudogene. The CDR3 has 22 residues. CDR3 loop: CARSLGGGGSRLADYLTDTQYF. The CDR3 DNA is TGTGCCAGAAGCTTAGGGGGCGGGGGCAGTAGACTAGCGGATTACCTCACAGATACGCAGTATTTT.

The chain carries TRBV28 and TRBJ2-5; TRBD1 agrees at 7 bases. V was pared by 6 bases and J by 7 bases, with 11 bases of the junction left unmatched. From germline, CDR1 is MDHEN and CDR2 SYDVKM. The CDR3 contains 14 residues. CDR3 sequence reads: CASSLPGTVGTQYF. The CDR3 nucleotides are TGTGCCAGCAGCCTACCCGGGACAGTAGGGACCCAGTACTTC.

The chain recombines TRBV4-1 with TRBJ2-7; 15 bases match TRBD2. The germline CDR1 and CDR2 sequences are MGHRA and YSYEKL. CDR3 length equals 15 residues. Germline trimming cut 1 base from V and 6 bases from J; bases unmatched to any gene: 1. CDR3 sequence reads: CASSQGTSGRAEQYF. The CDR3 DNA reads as TGCGCCAGCAGCCAAGGGACTAGCGGGAGGGCCGAGCAGTACTTC.

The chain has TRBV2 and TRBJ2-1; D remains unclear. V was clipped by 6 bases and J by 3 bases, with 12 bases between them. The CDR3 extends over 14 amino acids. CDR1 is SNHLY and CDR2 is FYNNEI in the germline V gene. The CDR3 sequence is CASREVWGYNEQFF. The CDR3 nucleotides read TGTGCCAGCAGAGAGGTTTGGGGCTACAATGAGCAGTTCTTC.

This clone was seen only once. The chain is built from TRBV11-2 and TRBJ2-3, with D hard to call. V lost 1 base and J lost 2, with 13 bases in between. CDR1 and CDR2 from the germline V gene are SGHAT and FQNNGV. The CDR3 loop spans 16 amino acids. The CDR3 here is CASSLAFVRATDTQYF. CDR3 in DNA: TGTGCCAGCAGCTTAGCATTCGTGAGAGCCACAGATACGCAGTATTTT.

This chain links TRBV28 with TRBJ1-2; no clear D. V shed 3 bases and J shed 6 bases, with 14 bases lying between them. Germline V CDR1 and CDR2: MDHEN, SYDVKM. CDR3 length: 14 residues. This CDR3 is CASSFPIRGNGYTF. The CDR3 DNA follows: TGTGCCAGCAGTTTCCCCATCCGGGGAAATGGCTACACCTTC.

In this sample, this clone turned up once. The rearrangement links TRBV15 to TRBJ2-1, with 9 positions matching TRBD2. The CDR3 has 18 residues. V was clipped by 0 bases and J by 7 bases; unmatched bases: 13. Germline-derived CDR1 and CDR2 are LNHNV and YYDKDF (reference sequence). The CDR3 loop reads CATSRDLLREGRVNEQFF. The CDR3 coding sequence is TGTGCCACCAGCAGAGATCTTTTGCGGGAGGGCCGAGTTAATGAGCAGTTCTTC.

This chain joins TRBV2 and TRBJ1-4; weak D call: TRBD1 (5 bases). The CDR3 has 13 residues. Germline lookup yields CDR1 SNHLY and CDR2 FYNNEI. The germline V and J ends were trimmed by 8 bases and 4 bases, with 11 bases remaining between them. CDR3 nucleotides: TGTGCCAGCGGCAGGGTCGGTAATGAAAAACTGTTTTTT. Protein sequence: CASGRVGNEKLFF.

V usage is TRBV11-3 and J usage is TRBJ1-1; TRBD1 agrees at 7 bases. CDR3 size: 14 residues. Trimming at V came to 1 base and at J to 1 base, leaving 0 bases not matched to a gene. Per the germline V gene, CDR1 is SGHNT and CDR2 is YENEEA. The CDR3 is CASSLGQGNTEAFF. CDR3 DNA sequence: TGTGCCAGCAGCTTAGGACAGGGGAACACTGAAGCTTTCTTT.

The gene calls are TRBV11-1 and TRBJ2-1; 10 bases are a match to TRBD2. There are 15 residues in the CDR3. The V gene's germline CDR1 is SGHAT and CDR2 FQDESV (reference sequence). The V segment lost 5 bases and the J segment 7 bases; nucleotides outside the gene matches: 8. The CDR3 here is CASSPSGRASNEQFF. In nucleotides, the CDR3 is TGTGCCAGCAGCCCAAGCGGGAGGGCCTCTAATGAGCAGTTCTTC.

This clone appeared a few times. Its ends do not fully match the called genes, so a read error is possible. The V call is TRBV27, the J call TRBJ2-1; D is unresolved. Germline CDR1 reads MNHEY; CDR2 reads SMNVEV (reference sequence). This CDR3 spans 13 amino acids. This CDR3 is CASSLSLNNEQFF. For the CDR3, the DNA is TGTGCCAGCAGCTTATCCCTAAACAATGAGCAGTTCTTC.

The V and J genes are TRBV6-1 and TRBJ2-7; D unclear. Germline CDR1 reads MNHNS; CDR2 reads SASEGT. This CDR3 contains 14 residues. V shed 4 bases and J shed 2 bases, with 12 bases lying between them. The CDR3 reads CASSARTGPYEQYF. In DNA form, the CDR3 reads TGTGCCAGCAGTGCCCGGACGGGCCCCTACGAGCAGTACTTC.

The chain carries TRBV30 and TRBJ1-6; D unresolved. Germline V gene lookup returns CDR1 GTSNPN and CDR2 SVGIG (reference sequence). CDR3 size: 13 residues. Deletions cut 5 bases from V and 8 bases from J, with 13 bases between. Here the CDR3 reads CAWQIAPDSPLHF. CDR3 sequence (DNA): TGTGCCTGGCAGATCGCCCCAGATTCACCCCTCCACTTT.

This chain's CDR3 is CASSPTPAPSSPLHF. The CDR3 region has the DNA TGTGCCAGCAGCCCAACCCCGGCCCCAAGTTCACCCCTCCACTTT. The chain couples TRBV9 to TRBJ1-6; D uncertain. The CDR3 covers 15 residues. CDR1 and CDR2 (germline): SGDLS, YYNGEE. V lost 4 bases to trimming and J lost 9 bases, with 17 bases between them. The full variable domain, rest sourced from reference TRBV9 and TRBJ1-6, is DSGVTQTPKHLITATGQRVTLRCSPRSGDLSVYWYQQSLDQGLQFLIQYYNGEERAKGNILERFSAQQFPDLHSELNLSSLELGDSALYFCASSPTPAPSSPLHFGNGTRLTVT.

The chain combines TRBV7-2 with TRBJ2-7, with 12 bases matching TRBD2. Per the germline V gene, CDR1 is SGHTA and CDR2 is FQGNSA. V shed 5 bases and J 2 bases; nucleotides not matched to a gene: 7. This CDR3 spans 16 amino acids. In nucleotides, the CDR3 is TGTGCCAGCAGCCCTGGACTAGCGGGGTTACCCTACGAGCAGTACTTC. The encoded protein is CASSPGLAGLPYEQYF.

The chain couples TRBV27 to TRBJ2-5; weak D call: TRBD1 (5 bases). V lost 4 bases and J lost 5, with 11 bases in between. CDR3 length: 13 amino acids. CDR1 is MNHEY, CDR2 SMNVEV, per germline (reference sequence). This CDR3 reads CASSWGSKETQYF. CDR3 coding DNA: TGTGCCAGCAGTTGGGGCAGTAAGGAGACCCAGTACTTC.

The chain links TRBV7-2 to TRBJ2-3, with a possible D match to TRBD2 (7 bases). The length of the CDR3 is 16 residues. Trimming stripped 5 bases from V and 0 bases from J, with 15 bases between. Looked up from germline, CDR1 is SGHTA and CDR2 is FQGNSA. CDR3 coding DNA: TGTGCCAGCAGCCGGGGGGCAGGTCCTAGCACAGATACGCAGTATTTT. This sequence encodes CASSRGAGPSTDTQYF.

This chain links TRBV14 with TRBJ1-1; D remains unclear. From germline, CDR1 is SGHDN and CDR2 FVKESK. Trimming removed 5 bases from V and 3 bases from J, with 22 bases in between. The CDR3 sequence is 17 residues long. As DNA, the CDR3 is TGTGCCAGCAGCAAAGGACTGGGTGGGCTAATGGACACTGAAGCTTTCTTT. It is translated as CASSKGLGGLMDTEAFF.

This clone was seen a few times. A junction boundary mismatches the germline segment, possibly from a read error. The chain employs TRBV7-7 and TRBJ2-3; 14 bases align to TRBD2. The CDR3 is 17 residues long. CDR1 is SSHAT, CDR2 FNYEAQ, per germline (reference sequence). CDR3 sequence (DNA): TGTGCTAGCAGCTTAGGGACTAGCGGGAGAAGCACAGATACGCAGTATTTT. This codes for CASSLGTSGRSTDTQYF. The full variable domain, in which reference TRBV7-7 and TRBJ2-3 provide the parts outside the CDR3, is GAGVSQSPRYKVTKRGQDVTLRCDPISSHATLYWYQQALGQGPEFLTYFNYEAQPDKSGLPSDRFSAERPEGSISTLTIQRTEQRDSAMYRCASSLGTSGRSTDTQYFGPGTRLTVL.

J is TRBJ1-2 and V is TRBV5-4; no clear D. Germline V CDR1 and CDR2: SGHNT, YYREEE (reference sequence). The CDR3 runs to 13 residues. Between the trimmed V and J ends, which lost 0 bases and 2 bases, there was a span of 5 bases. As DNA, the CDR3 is TGTGCCAGCAGCTTGGTCGGAAACTATGGCTACACCTTC. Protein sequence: CASSLVGNYGYTF.

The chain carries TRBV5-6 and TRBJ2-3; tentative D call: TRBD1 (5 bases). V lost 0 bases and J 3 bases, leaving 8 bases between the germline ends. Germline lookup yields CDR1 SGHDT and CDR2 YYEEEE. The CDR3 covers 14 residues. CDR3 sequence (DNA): TGTGCCAGCAGCTTGGCCAGGGTTACAGATACGCAGTATTTT. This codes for CASSLARVTDTQYF.

This CDR3 is CASSEYRAGEGEKLFF. DNA for the CDR3: TGTGCCAGCAGTGAATATCGGGCAGGGGAAGGCGAAAAACTGTTTTTT. The chain has TRBV25-1 and TRBJ1-4; D possibly corresponds to TRBD1 (6 bases). With 0 bases removed from V and 8 bases from J, the gap between germline ends came to 16 bases. Germline loops: CDR1 MGHDK, CDR2 SYGVNS. The CDR3 sequence is 16 residues long.

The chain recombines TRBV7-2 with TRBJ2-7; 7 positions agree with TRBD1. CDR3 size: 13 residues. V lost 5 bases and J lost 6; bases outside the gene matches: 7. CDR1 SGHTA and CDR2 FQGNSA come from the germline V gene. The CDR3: CASSLTGSGEQYF. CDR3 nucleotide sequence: TGTGCCAGCAGCCTGACAGGGTCCGGCGAGCAGTACTTC. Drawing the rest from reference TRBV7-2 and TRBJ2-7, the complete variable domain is GAGVSQSPSNKVTEKGKDVELRCDPISGHTALYWYRQSLGQGLEFLIYFQGNSAPDKSGLPSDRFSAERTGGSVSTLTIQRTQQEDSAVYLCASSLTGSGEQYFGPGTRLTVT.

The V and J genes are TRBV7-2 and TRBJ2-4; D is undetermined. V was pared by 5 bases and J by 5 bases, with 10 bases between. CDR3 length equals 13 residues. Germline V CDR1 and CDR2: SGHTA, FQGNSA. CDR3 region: CASSRTPQNIQYF. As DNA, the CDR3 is TGTGCCAGCAGCCGGACCCCCCAAAACATTCAGTACTTC.

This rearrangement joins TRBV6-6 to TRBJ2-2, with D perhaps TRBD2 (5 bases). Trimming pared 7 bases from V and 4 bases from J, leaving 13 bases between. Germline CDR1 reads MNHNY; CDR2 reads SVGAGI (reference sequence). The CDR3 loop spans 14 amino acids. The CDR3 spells CASTRTAGTGELFF. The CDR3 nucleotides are TGTGCCAGCACCAGGACGGCGGGCACCGGGGAGCTGTTTTTT.

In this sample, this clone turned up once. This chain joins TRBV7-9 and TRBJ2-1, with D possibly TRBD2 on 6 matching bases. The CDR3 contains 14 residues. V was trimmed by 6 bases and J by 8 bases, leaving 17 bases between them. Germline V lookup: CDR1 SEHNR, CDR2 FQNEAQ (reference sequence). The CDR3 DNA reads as TGTGCCAGCAGTCGACGGACGGAGGGCGATGAGCAGTTCTTC. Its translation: CASSRRTEGDEQFF.

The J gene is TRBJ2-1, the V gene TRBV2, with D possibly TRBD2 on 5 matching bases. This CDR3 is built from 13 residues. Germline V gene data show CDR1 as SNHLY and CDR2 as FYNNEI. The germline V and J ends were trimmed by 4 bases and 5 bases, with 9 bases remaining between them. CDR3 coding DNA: TGTGCCAGCAGTGCCCGGGAACACAATGAGCAGTTCTTC. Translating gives CASSAREHNEQFF.

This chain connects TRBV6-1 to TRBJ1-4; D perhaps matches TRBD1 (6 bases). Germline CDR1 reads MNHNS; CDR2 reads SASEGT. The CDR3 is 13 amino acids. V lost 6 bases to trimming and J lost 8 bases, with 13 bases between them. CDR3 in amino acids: CASREGGIEKLFF. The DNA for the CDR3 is TGTGCCAGCAGGGAGGGGGGAATCGAAAAACTGTTTTTT.

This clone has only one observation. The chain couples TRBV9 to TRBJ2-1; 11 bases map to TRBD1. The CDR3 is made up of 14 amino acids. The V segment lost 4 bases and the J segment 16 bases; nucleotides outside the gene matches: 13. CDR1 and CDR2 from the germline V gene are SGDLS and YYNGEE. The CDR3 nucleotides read TGTGCCAGCAGCCCTAGGACAGGGGGCAGGACTCGTTTCTTC. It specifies CASSPRTGGRTRFF.

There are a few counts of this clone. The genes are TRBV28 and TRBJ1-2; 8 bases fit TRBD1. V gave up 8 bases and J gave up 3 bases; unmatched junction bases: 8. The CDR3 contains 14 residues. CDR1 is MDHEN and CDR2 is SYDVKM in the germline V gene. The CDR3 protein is CASGGDRPDYGYTF. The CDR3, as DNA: TGTGCCAGCGGGGGGGACAGGCCTGACTATGGCTACACCTTC.

CDR3 protein: CSVEETGANVLTF. The CDR3 DNA reads TGCAGCGTTGAGGAAACTGGGGCCAACGTCCTGACTTTC. V gene TRBV29-1 combines with J gene TRBJ2-6; D not certain. Germline assignment: CDR1 SQVTM and CDR2 ANQGSEA. The CDR3 has 13 amino acids. V lost 3 bases and J 2 bases, leaving 5 bases between the germline ends.